The rows below give T cell receptor beta chains drawn from one sample of a study of blood T cell repertoires in COVID-19. Method: immunoSEQ multiplex PCR; TCRdb's copy keeps in-frame clones and lacks some. The sample gives 540,000 or so clones, 70% to 90% of which show up once; roughly 8% is in the top ten. Sequencing input: peripheral blood. The receptors come from a woman aged 45-59 years with COVID-19, enrolled during active disease. Both conserved end residues are trimmed from each CDR3.

>TRBV10-2
ASSEEVSYEQY
>TRBV9
ASSAGETGIRETQY
>TRBV21-1
ASSKILNTEAF
>TRBV7-3
ASSQQGWSTEAF
>TRBV5-8
ASSLAREPREKLF
>TRBV5-1
ASSLGGSTDTQY
>TRBV2
ASSPWTGKAYEQY
>TRBV6-5
ASRLSGEETQY
>TRBV19
ASSIGTGYYEQY
>TRBV5-1
ASSPSGGALETQY
>TRBV5-1
ASSLDGTGGNTIY
>TRBV6-5
ASSYSGSSYNEQF
>TRBV5-5
ASTDSPGQQDEQY
>TRBV6-5
ASSYGQDGYT
>TRBV6-5
ASSRAGGRELF
>TRBV4-1
ASSQDDRGPGNTIY
>TRBV10-2
ASHRGASDQPQH
>TRBV24-1
ATSKPGIHEQF
>TRBV20-1
SAGGTTEAF
>TRBV21-1
ASRDRTAMNTEAF